This entry is about one T cell receptor (beta chain). The entry originates in a study of CD8+CD57+ T cells in acquired aplastic anemia. By flow cytometry, patients selected for sequencing had shown an expansion of CD8+CD57+ cells. The CDR3 covers 13 residues. V shed 0 bases, J shed 11 bases, and the junction held 5 bases outside the gene matches. Germline V gives CDR1 SGHAT, CDR2 FQNNGV. Using genomic DNA as the template, TCR beta VDJ and CDR3 profiling was carried out. TCRdb itself ran the reads through MiXCR, one entry per CDR3 protein. The sample holds roughly 170,000 distinct CDR3 sequences, almost 50% seen once.

The receptor was derived from a human donor with aplastic anemia. Sequencing input: sorted CD4+, CD8+, or CD8+CD57+ T cells (not recorded which) from PBMCs. The chain has TRBV11-2 and TRBJ1-1, with 8 nucleotides matching TRBD1. The CDR3 DNA is TGTGCCAGCAGCTTAGATCCACAGGGGGAGGCTTTCTTT. This encodes CASSLDPQGEAFF.